This T cell receptor beta chain comes out of a study of blood T cell repertoires in COVID-19. Study in general: From T cells, B-cell-depleted T cells, or PBMCs came the material, which was cDNA or gDNA.

The CDR3 has 14 amino acids. Trimming cost V 6 bases and J 5 bases, with 13 bases left between them. Germline CDR1 and CDR2: MGHRA and YSYEKL. As processed by the authors: Counts of nucleated cells, estimated from reference gene primer amplification, were obtained. Sequenced by immunoSEQ multiplex PCR; TCRdb stores in-frame clones only, minus some. V, J and clone size are those of that table, while D and trimming were read from the DNA. The sample lists fewer than 200,000 clones; around four fifths were seen once. Those who participated ranged in age from about 18 to 95 years and resided in 20 to 30 US areas. Assignment of participants to cohorts was predicated upon participant-reported clinical history.

Sequenced sample: PBMCs or T cells enriched from blood (not recorded which). The sequence was collected from a woman aged 45 to 65 in a cohort exposed to, infected with or recovered from COVID-19 (not recorded which). The chain uses TRBV4-1 and TRBJ1-4; D possibly corresponds to TRBD1 (5 bases). CDR3 amino acids: CASRRRGNNEKLFF. CDR3 DNA sequence: TGCGCCAGCAGGCGCCGGGGGAACAATGAAAAACTGTTTTTT.